This TCR beta chain appears in the sequencing data of a study of radiotherapy plus CTLA-4 blockade in lung cancer. Study details: Of all patients, over 15% responded objectively and 31% showed disease control. Study observations and caveats: It was early blood T cell clone dynamics, with interferon-beta, that reportedly best predicted response. The study found tumor-derived TCR clones expanded in blood after radiotherapy plus ipilimumab.

With regard to this clone: The antigen remains undetermined.

Clones were sequenced by immunoSEQ multiplex PCR, and TCRdb holds only the in-frame ones, with some missing. The sample holds around 110,000 clones, 85% to 90% seen once. V lost 4 bases to trimming and J lost 4 bases, with 11 bases between them. Germline CDR1 reads LNHDA; CDR2 reads SQIVND (reference sequence). This CDR3 region has 14 residues. The sample in question was peripheral blood, obtained from a patient treated with radiotherapy plus ipilimumab. The rearrangement uses TRBV19 and TRBJ2-1, with a tentative D call TRBD2 (6 bases). This TCR derives from a human donor with non-small cell lung cancer that progressed on radiotherapy plus ipilimumab. The CDR3 loop is CASSTVAGYNEQFF. The DNA for the CDR3 is TGTGCCAGTAGTACGGTGGCGGGGTACAATGAGCAGTTCTTC.